One and the same sample provided the 30 T cell receptor beta chains below, sequenced in a study of blood T cell repertoires in COVID-19. Repertoires were generated with immunoSEQ multiplex PCR, while TCRdb's copy carries only in-frame clones and drops some. The table has over 400,000 clones, about 88% seen once; the top ten hold 7.8%. Input material: peripheral blood. The receptors come from a woman aged 45-59 years with COVID-19, enrolled during active disease.

This chain uses TRBV7-9 with TRBJ2-5, with TRBD1 matching 8 bases. Germline assignment: CDR1 SEHNR and CDR2 FQNEAQ (reference sequence). The V segment lost 2 bases and the J segment 5 bases; nucleotides outside the gene matches: 7. The CDR3 runs to 15 residues. The CDR3 sequence: CASSLIQGARETQYF. CDR3 coding DNA: TGTGCCAGCAGCTTAATCCAGGGGGCGAGGGAGACCCAGTACTTC.

The genes are TRBV5-8 and TRBJ2-7; perhaps TRBD1 as D (6 bases). Trimming left V 9 bases short and J 0 bases short, with 19 bases between. Germline assignment: CDR1 SGHTS and CDR2 YDEGEE. This CDR3 spans 15 amino acids. The CDR3: CATTTGTYRSYEQYF. CDR3 DNA: TGTGCCACTACTACAGGGACCTATCGCTCCTACGAGCAGTACTTC.

The rearrangement links TRBV5-4 to TRBJ1-1; 7 nucleotides agree with TRBD1. The germline CDR1 and CDR2 sequences are SGHNT and YYREEE (reference sequence). CDR3 length equals 15 residues. V was clipped by 6 bases and J by 5 bases; unmatched bases: 13. As DNA, the CDR3 is TGTGCCAGCAACCTACGGACAGGCTATGGAACTGAAGCTTTCTTT. Translation gives CASNLRTGYGTEAFF.

This rearrangement joins TRBV12-3 or TRBV12-4 to TRBJ1-1, with TRBD1 matching over 7 bases. The CDR3 loop spans 13 amino acids. With 6 bases clipped from V and 3 bases from J, the junction kept 4 bases outside the gene matches. The CDR3 bases are TGTGCCAGCAGCCTGACAGGGTACACTGAAGCTTTCTTT. Its translation is CASSLTGYTEAFF.

The chain recombines TRBV19 with TRBJ2-1; possibly TRBD2 for D (5 bases). Trimming cost V 3 bases and J 0 bases, with 15 bases left between them. Germline V gives CDR1 LNHDA, CDR2 SQIVND (reference sequence). This CDR3 is 17 amino acids long. Written as DNA, the CDR3 is TGTGCCAGTAGTATGAGGGTGTCTAAGAGCTCCTACAATGAGCAGTTCTTC. This gives the protein CASSMRVSKSSYNEQFF. Together with reference TRBV19 and TRBJ2-1, the CDR3 gives the full variable domain: DGGITQSPKYLFRKEGQNVTLSCEQNLNHDAMYWYRQDPGQGLRLIYYSQIVNDFQKGDIAEGYSVSREKKESFPLTVTSAQKNPTAFYLCASSMRVSKSSYNEQFFGPGTRLTVL.

The V call is TRBV30, the J call TRBJ1-1; 10 bases line up with TRBD1. The CDR3 is made up of 14 amino acids. The germline gives CDR1 GTSNPN, CDR2 SVGIG (reference sequence). Losses at the gene ends were 8 bases for V and 3 bases for J; bases not matched to a gene: 9. CDR3 DNA sequence: TGTGCCCTAAACTCCGGGACAGGGGACACTGAAGCTTTCTTT. It translates to CALNSGTGDTEAFF.

The J gene is TRBJ2-3, the V gene TRBV18, with 9 bases that match TRBD2. The junction had 7 bases not matched to a gene; V was cut back by 2 bases and J by 4 bases. Germline CDR1 reads KGHSH; CDR2 reads LQKENI. The CDR3 totals 16 residues. The CDR3 here is CASSPERGGEPDTQYF. The CDR3 DNA reads TGTGCCAGCTCACCAGAGCGCGGGGGGGAGCCAGATACGCAGTATTTT.

The chain is built from TRBV5-1 and TRBJ2-3; 7 bases are shared with TRBD2. Germline loops: CDR1 SGHRS, CDR2 YFSETQ. Trimming cost V 4 bases and J 5 bases; bases outside gene matches: 10. This CDR3 has 15 residues. CDR3 bases: TGCGCCAGCAGCCCGGAGGGCGGGGGAGGAGATACGCAGTATTTT. Protein: CASSPEGGGGDTQYF.

The chain's CDR3 is CASSEGGAGDYEQYF. CDR3 coding DNA: TGTGCCAGCAGTGAAGGAGGGGCGGGGGACTACGAGCAGTACTTC. This rearrangement joins TRBV6-1 to TRBJ2-7, with 7 bases aligning to TRBD2. CDR1 MNHNS and CDR2 SASEGT come from the germline V gene. The V segment lost 1 base and the J segment 3 bases; nucleotides outside the gene matches: 6. The CDR3 has 15 residues.

Comment on this clone: Other DNA sequences in the sample encode the same CDR3. V is TRBV7-2 and J is TRBJ1-1; D not resolved. V was shortened by 2 bases and J by 1 base, with 5 bases between the two germline ends. CDR3 length equals 13 residues. CDR1 and CDR2 (germline): SGHTA, FQGNSA. The CDR3 sequence is CASSLSRNTEAFF. CDR3 coding DNA: TGTGCCAGCAGCTTAAGCCGGAACACTGAAGCTTTCTTT. The whole variable domain, filled in from reference TRBV7-2 and TRBJ1-1, reads GAGVSQSPSNKVTEKGKDVELRCDPISGHTALYWYRQSLGQGLEFLIYFQGNSAPDKSGLPSDRFSAERTGGSVSTLTIQRTQQEDSAVYLCASSLSRNTEAFFGQGTRLTVV.

The CDR3 DNA sequence: TGTGCCAGCAGCTCTAGCGGGGGTATCTCCTACGAGCAGTACTTC. Translating it yields CASSSSGGISYEQYF. This chain links TRBV13 with TRBJ2-7, with 10 bases fitting TRBD2. Looked up from germline, CDR1 is PRHDT and CDR2 is FYEKMQ (reference sequence). Unmatched junction bases numbered 3, after V lost 4 bases and J lost 0 bases. The CDR3 is 15 amino acids.

The J gene is TRBJ2-7, the V gene TRBV9, with no clear D. Trimming took 4 bases from V and 6 from J, leaving 11 bases between them. The CDR3 has 12 amino acids. Germline CDR1 is SGDLS and CDR2 is YYNGEE. CDR3 region: CASSLRVGEQYF. CDR3 DNA: TGTGCCAGCAGCTTAAGAGTTGGCGAGCAGTACTTC.

This chain connects TRBV9 to TRBJ1-2; 8 bases line up with TRBD1. The CDR3 is made up of 15 amino acids. The germline CDR1 and CDR2 sequences are SGDLS and YYNGEE. V trimming: 3 bases; J trimming: 3 bases; junction bases outside the gene matches: 7. In DNA form, the CDR3 reads TGTGCCAGCAGCGCCAGACAGGGGCGTGACTATGGCTACACCTTC. It yields the protein CASSARQGRDYGYTF.

The rearrangement joins TRBV6-5 to TRBJ2-1; D is unclear. Germline V gives CDR1 MNHEY, CDR2 SVGAGI. V was trimmed by 6 bases and J by 7 bases, leaving 10 bases between them. The CDR3 is made up of 12 amino acids. The CDR3 region is CASSRLGNEQFF. The CDR3 region has the DNA TGTGCCAGCAGCCGACTTGGGAATGAGCAGTTCTTC.

The chain uses TRBV11-2 and TRBJ2-2, with D possibly matching TRBD2 (6 bases). CDR3 length equals 15 residues. Per the germline V gene, CDR1 is SGHAT and CDR2 is FQNNGV. V shed 3 bases and J shed 3 bases, with 11 bases lying between them. The chain's CDR3 is CASSLGRGYTGELFF. In DNA, the CDR3 is TGTGCCAGCAGCTTGGGGCGGGGTTACACCGGGGAGCTGTTTTTT.

This chain joins TRBV6-5 and TRBJ2-2; D ambiguous. Germline CDR1 reads MNHEY; CDR2 reads SVGAGI. Trimming pared 1 base from V and 1 base from J, leaving 7 bases between. The length of the CDR3 is 15 residues. The CDR3: CASSYLGGNTGELFF. CDR3 DNA: TGTGCCAGCAGTTACTTAGGCGGGAACACCGGGGAGCTGTTTTTT.

The sample holds one count of this clone. V gene TRBV11-1 combines with J gene TRBJ2-7, with 8 nucleotides matching TRBD2. After removal of 4 bases from V and 0 bases from J, the junction contained 5 bases not matched to a gene. Germline V CDR1 and CDR2: SGHAT, FQDESV (reference sequence). The CDR3 covers 15 residues. CDR3 bases: TGTGCCAGCAGCTACGGGAGGGCGAGCTCCTACGAGCAGTACTTC. This gives the protein CASSYGRASSYEQYF.

The CDR3 DNA reads as TGTGCCAGCAGTTTATCGAGGACTTCATTTTACAATGAGCAGTTCTTC. Amino acid sequence: CASSLSRTSFYNEQFF. The V and J genes are TRBV27 and TRBJ2-1; D possibly corresponds to TRBD2 (5 bases). From germline, CDR1 is MNHEY and CDR2 SMNVEV (reference sequence). This CDR3 has 16 residues. V lost 0 bases and J lost 4, with 13 bases in between.

This sequence joins TRBV4-1 and TRBJ1-4; D is perhaps TRBD1 (6 bases). The CDR3 is 16 residues long. V was clipped by 3 bases and J by 5 bases, with 16 bases between them. Germline V gene data show CDR1 as MGHRA and CDR2 as YSYEKL. This CDR3 is CASSQLPGQLNEKLFF. In DNA, the CDR3 is TGCGCCAGCAGCCAGCTTCCGGGACAACTAAATGAAAAACTGTTTTTT.

The chain carries TRBV27 and TRBJ2-1; TRBD2 matches at 8 bases. V trimming: 2 bases; J trimming: 8 bases; junction bases outside the gene matches: 5. In germline, CDR1 is MNHEY, CDR2 SMNVEV (reference sequence). The CDR3 totals 14 residues. CDR3 in DNA: TGTGCCAGCAGTTTAGCGGGGGGAAGGGATGAGCAGTTCTTC. It is translated as CASSLAGGRDEQFF.

The chain has TRBV7-9 and TRBJ2-2; 11 nucleotides line up with TRBD1. This CDR3 contains 17 residues. V lost 5 bases, J lost 6 bases, and 11 bases stayed unmatched. Germline V gene data show CDR1 as SEHNR and CDR2 as FQNEAQ (reference sequence). The CDR3 DNA follows: TGTGCCAGCAGCCTCCCCCGGGGGACAGGGGGATCCGGGGAGCTGTTTTTT. It codes for CASSLPRGTGGSGELFF.

This chain joins TRBV24-1 and TRBJ1-2; TRBD1 aligns across 7 bases. The CDR3 contains 16 residues. Germline V gives CDR1 KGHDR, CDR2 SFDVKD. Trimming took 5 bases from V and 4 from J; bases not matched to a gene: 12. The CDR3 nucleotides read TGTGCCACCAGTGGCCTAATGAGGGGGCGCGGCTATGGCTACACCTTC. This sequence encodes CATSGLMRGRGYGYTF.

The chain joins TRBV30 to TRBJ1-4; tentatively, D is TRBD1 (6 bases). The length of the CDR3 is 14 residues. V lost 2 bases, J lost 4 bases, and 11 bases lay in between. CDR1 is GTSNPN and CDR2 is SVGIG in the germline V gene (reference sequence). The chain's CDR3 is CAWSRTAVNEKLFF. The CDR3 nucleotides are TGTGCCTGGAGTCGGACAGCTGTTAATGAAAAACTGTTTTTT.

This chain joins TRBV6-5 and TRBJ1-2; TRBD1 matches 10 bases. Per germline, CDR1 MNHEY and CDR2 SVGAGI. The CDR3 is made up of 15 amino acids. The V gene end was trimmed by 11 bases and the J gene end by 6 bases; junction bases not matched to a gene: 15. In DNA form, the CDR3 reads TGTGCCGTACTCCCGGGACAGGGGAAGAGGGATGGCTACACCTTC. It specifies CAVLPGQGKRDGYTF.

This clone was seen a single time. As DNA, the CDR3 is TGTGCCAGCAGTTACTCGCGACTAGCGGGGGCCTACGAGCAGTACTTC. This sequence encodes CASSYSRLAGAYEQYF. The genes are TRBV6-5 and TRBJ2-7; 12 bases are shared with TRBD2. J gave up 2 bases and V 0 bases, and 2 bases lay outside the gene matches. In germline, CDR1 is MNHEY, CDR2 SVGAGI. The length of the CDR3 is 16 residues.

The rearrangement links TRBV5-1 to TRBJ1-1, with 7 positions matching TRBD1. Per germline, CDR1 SGHRS and CDR2 YFSETQ. The CDR3 is 16 residues long. V was pared by 5 bases and J by 1 base, with 11 bases of the junction left unmatched. For the CDR3, the DNA is TGCGCCAGCAGAAAGGGACAGTCTGTTAAGAACACTGAAGCTTTCTTT. It yields the protein CASRKGQSVKNTEAFF.

This clone was seen a single time. V is TRBV12-5 and J is TRBJ2-1; 7 bases agree with TRBD1. V shed 6 bases and J 4 bases; nucleotides not matched to a gene: 6. The germline V gene has CDR1 LGHNT and CDR2 FRNRAP. The CDR3 is 14 residues long. The chain's CDR3 is CASGVGGRYNEQFF. In nucleotides, the CDR3 is TGTGCTAGTGGAGTAGGGGGCAGGTACAATGAGCAGTTCTTC. Supplemented by reference TRBV12-5 and TRBJ2-1, the full variable domain reads DARVTQTPRHKVTEMGQEVTMRCQPILGHNTVFWYRQTMMQGLELLAYFRNRAPLDDSGMPKDRFSAEMPDATLATLKIQPSEPRDSAVYFCASGVGGRYNEQFFGPGTRLTVL.

The chain combines TRBV27 with TRBJ2-3, with TRBD1 as a possible D gene (5 bases). V was trimmed by 6 bases and J by 2 bases, leaving 15 bases between them. Germline lookup yields CDR1 MNHEY and CDR2 SMNVEV (reference sequence). CDR3 length equals 15 residues. The CDR3 spells CASSIRTGVTDTQYF. The CDR3 DNA sequence: TGTGCCAGCAGCATTAGAACAGGAGTCACAGATACGCAGTATTTT.

The CDR3, as DNA: TGCAGCGTGGTACAGGGGGTGAACACTGAAGCTTTCTTT. Translation: CSVVQGVNTEAFF. This chain uses TRBV29-1 with TRBJ1-1, with 8 bases that match TRBD1. The germline gives CDR1 SQVTM, CDR2 ANQGSEA. The V and J ends lost 6 bases and 0 bases, in that order; junction bases with no gene match: 3. The CDR3 has 13 amino acids.

The chain has TRBV5-6 and TRBJ1-4; 7 bases align to TRBD1. The CDR3 extends over 15 amino acids. Trimming removed 1 base from V and 0 bases from J; junction bases left unmatched: 0. Germline V gene data show CDR1 as SGHDT and CDR2 as YYEEEE. Written as DNA, the CDR3 is TGTGCCAGCAGCTTGACAGGGGCAACTAATGAAAAACTGTTTTTT. This gives the protein CASSLTGATNEKLFF.